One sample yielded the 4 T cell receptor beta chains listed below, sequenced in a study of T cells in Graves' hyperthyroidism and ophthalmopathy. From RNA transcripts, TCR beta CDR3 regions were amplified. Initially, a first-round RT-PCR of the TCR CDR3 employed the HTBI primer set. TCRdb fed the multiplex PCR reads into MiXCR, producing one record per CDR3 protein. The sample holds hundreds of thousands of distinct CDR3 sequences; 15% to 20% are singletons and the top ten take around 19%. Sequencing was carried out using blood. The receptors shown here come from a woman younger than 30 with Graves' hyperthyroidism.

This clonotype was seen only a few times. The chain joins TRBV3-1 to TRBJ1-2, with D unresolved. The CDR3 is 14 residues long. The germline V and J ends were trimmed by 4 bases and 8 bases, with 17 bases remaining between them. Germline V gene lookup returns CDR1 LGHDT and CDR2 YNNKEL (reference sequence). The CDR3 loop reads CASSPRASLGGYTF. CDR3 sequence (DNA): TGTGCCAGCAGCCCACGCGCTAGCTTGGGAGGCTACACCTTC.

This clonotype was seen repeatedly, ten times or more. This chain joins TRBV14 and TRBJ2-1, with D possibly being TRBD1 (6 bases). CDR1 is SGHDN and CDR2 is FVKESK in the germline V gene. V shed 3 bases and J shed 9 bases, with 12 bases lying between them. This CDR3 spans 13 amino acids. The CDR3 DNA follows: TGTGCCAGCAGCCAGGCCCTAGGGGGTGAGCAGTTCTTC. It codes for CASSQALGGEQFF. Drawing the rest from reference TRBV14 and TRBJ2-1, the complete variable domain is EAGVTQFPSHSVIEKGQTVTLRCDPISGHDNLYWYRRVMGKEIKFLLHFVKESKQDESGMPNNRFLAERTGGTYSTLKVQPAELEDSGVYFCASSQALGGEQFFGPGTRLTVL.

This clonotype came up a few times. The CDR3 here is CASTGSRVDSPLHF. DNA of the CDR3: TGTGCCAGCACAGGGTCCAGGGTTGATTCACCCCTCCACTTT. The chain combines TRBV2 with TRBJ1-6, with a possible D match to TRBD1 (5 bases). Per germline, CDR1 SNHLY and CDR2 FYNNEI. V lost 7 bases to trimming and J lost 8 bases, with 15 bases between them. The CDR3 loop spans 14 amino acids.

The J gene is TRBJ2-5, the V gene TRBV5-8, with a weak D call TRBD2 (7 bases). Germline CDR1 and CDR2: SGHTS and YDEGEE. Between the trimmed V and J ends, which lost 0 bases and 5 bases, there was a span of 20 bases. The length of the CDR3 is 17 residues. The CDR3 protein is CASSLELIFGGLETQYF. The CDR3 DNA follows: TGTGCCAGCAGCTTGGAATTGATCTTCGGGGGGCTGGAGACCCAGTACTTC.